The T cell receptor beta chain under discussion was sequenced for a study of T cell changes during pregnancy in multiple sclerosis. Germline CDR1 and CDR2: SEHNR and FQNEAQ (reference sequence). V lost 2 bases, J lost 1 base, and 11 bases lay in between. CDR3 length equals 15 residues. Clones were sequenced by immunoSEQ multiplex PCR, and TCRdb holds only the in-frame ones, with some missing. This table holds 75,000 to 90,000 clones, 91% found once. The receptor was derived from a female donor in good health, serving as a control in a pregnancy study. Some clones in this sample may be carry-over from other donors' samples. Sequenced here: PBMCs, sampled in the first trimester of pregnancy. The chain uses TRBV7-9 and TRBJ1-1; no reliable D call. The CDR3 nucleotides read TGTGCCAGCAGCTTATGGGCAGGAAAGAACACTGAAGCTTTCTTT. Translation gives CASSLWAGKNTEAFF. The complete variable domain, with remaining parts taken from reference TRBV7-9 and TRBJ1-1, reads DTGVSQNPRHKITKRGQNVTFRCDPISEHNRLYWYRQTLGQGPEFLTYFQNEAQLEKSRLLSDRFSAERPKGSFSTLEIQRTEQGDSAMYLCASSLWAGKNTEAFFGQGTRLTVV.